The 21 T cell receptor beta chains presented below share a single source sample, sequenced in a study of CD4+ T cells in melanoma. Sequencing used immunoSEQ multiplex PCR; TCRdb keeps in-frame clones, though not all of them. The sample contains several thousand clones, around 62% of which appear only once. The specimen was cells from a culture (not recorded whether cultured in vitro). These receptors all stem from a human donor with melanoma.

J is TRBJ1-5 and V is TRBV10-2, with TRBD1 as a possible D gene (6 bases). Trimming took 4 bases from V and 5 from J, leaving 9 bases between them. Germline-derived CDR1 and CDR2 are WSHSY and SAAADI. The CDR3 loop spans 13 amino acids. The CDR3 coding sequence is TGCGCCAGCAGTGGGGGGCAATATCAGCCCCAGCATTTT. This sequence encodes CASSGGQYQPQHF.

The chain carries TRBV7-2 and TRBJ2-2; 8 nucleotides agree with TRBD1. J lost 3 bases, V lost 5 bases, and 8 bases had no gene match. The CDR3 is 16 residues long. CDR1 is SGHTA, CDR2 FQGNSA, per germline. Here the CDR3 reads CASSPSSGGDTGELFF. The CDR3 region has the DNA TGTGCCAGCAGCCCCAGCTCAGGGGGCGACACCGGGGAGCTGTTTTTT.

The chain uses TRBV25-1 and TRBJ1-4; weak D call: TRBD1 (6 bases). Germline V lookup: CDR1 MGHDK, CDR2 SYGVNS. Trimming cost V 5 bases and J 10 bases, with 17 bases left between them. This CDR3 is built from 14 residues. Here the CDR3 reads CASSPPWTDGKLFF. The CDR3 region has the DNA TGTGCCAGCAGTCCCCCCTGGACAGACGGAAAACTGTTTTTT.

The V and J genes are TRBV6-5 and TRBJ1-2; no reliable D call. The CDR3 contains 11 residues. The V gene lost 9 bases and the J gene lost 0 bases, with 5 bases spanning the gap. Germline V gene sequence: CDR1 MNHEY, CDR2 SVGAGI. The CDR3 sequence is CASRSNYGYTF. In DNA, the CDR3 is TGTGCCAGTAGATCTAACTATGGCTACACCTTC.

This chain links TRBV7-6 with TRBJ2-7; D perhaps matches TRBD2 (6 bases). V was clipped by 1 base and J by 3 bases, with 25 bases between them. The germline gives CDR1 SGHVS, CDR2 FNYEAQ. The CDR3 sequence is 19 residues long. This CDR3 is CASSLDKVGGGFSGYEQYF. The CDR3, as DNA: TGTGCCAGCAGCTTAGACAAAGTGGGGGGAGGTTTCTCGGGCTACGAGCAGTACTTC.

This chain connects TRBV11-2 to TRBJ1-3; D not certain. The germline CDR1 and CDR2 sequences are SGHAT and FQNNGV. The CDR3 consists of 17 residues. Trimming left V 0 bases short and J 0 bases short, with 12 bases between. CDR3 protein: CASSLDVGSFSGNTIYF. DNA of the CDR3: TGTGCCAGCAGCTTAGATGTCGGTTCCTTCTCTGGAAACACCATATATTTT.

This clone was seen a handful of times. The V call is TRBV28, the J call TRBJ1-5, with TRBD1 matching over 11 bases. The CDR3 covers 17 residues. CDR1 and CDR2 from the germline V gene are MDHEN and SYDVKM. V lost 6 bases, J lost 0 bases, and 7 bases stayed unmatched. The CDR3 loop is CASRNRDRGYSNQPQHF. CDR3 coding DNA: TGTGCCAGCAGAAACCGGGACAGGGGGTATAGCAATCAGCCCCAGCATTTT. Using reference TRBV28 and TRBJ1-5 for the parts outside the CDR3, the full variable domain is DVKVTQSSRYLVKRTGEKVFLECVQDMDHENMFWYRQDPGLGLRLIYFSYDVKMKEKGDIPEGYSVSREKKERFSLILESASTNQTSMYLCASRNRDRGYSNQPQHFGDGTRLSIL.

The table lists this clone with a few counts. This rearrangement joins TRBV10-3 to TRBJ2-5; tentatively, D is TRBD1 (7 bases). Trimming took off 2 bases at V and 4 bases at J, with 14 bases between the two ends. Per the germline V gene, CDR1 is ENHRY and CDR2 is SYGVKD. CDR3 length: 15 residues. The CDR3: CAISEAGGRLETQYF. Written as DNA, the CDR3 is TGTGCCATCAGTGAGGCAGGGGGGAGGTTAGAGACCCAGTACTTC.

This clone was recorded a few times. The gene calls are TRBV27 and TRBJ2-7, with TRBD1 identical over 12 bases. CDR1 and CDR2 (germline): MNHEY, SMNVEV (reference sequence). The length of the CDR3 is 16 residues. V lost 9 bases, J lost 6 bases, and 15 bases stayed unmatched. DNA for the CDR3: TGTGCCAGTACCGGGACAGGGGGCGCACGCGGGGGCGAGCAGTACTTC. It codes for CASTGTGGARGGEQYF.

V is TRBV3-1 (or the pseudogene TRBV3-2) and J is TRBJ1-1; no clear D. Germline loops: CDR1 LGHDT, CDR2 YNNKEL (reference sequence). The V gene lost 3 bases and the J gene lost 3 bases, with 14 bases spanning the gap. There are 15 residues in the CDR3. As DNA, the CDR3 is TGTGCCAGCAGCCATAAAAGGGTTGCGTACACTGAAGCTTTCTTT. It encodes CASSHKRVAYTEAFF.

The chain combines TRBV20-1 with TRBJ2-7, with a tentative D call TRBD2 (6 bases). Germline lookup yields CDR1 DFQATT and CDR2 SNEGSKA (reference sequence). V gave up 3 bases and J gave up 6 bases, with 6 bases separating them. CDR3 length: 10 amino acids. CDR3 in amino acids: CSASGGEQYF. CDR3 DNA: TGCAGTGCTAGCGGGGGCGAGCAGTACTTC.

The DNA for the CDR3 is TGTGCCAGCAGCTTTAGAACTGGCGGGGGGACCTACAATGAGCAGTTCTTC. Translation gives CASSFRTGGGTYNEQFF. V and J are TRBV7-6 and TRBJ2-1; 8 bases map to TRBD2. CDR1 SGHVS and CDR2 FNYEAQ come from the germline V gene. V shed 3 bases, J shed 2 bases, and the junction held 9 bases outside the gene matches. The CDR3 length is 17 residues.

This rearrangement joins TRBV9 to TRBJ1-6; TRBD1 is a possible D gene (5 bases). The V end was cut by 3 bases, the J end by 5 bases, with 12 bases between. The CDR3 runs to 15 residues. The germline gives CDR1 SGDLS, CDR2 YYNGEE. CDR3: CASSAWGSNNSPLHF. The CDR3 DNA is TGTGCCAGCAGCGCCTGGGGGTCCAATAATTCACCCCTCCACTTT.

This clone was seen a few times. CDR3 nucleotides: TGTGCCAGCAGCTTAGGAATGCGGGGTGTCACAGATACGCAGTATTTT. It translates to CASSLGMRGVTDTQYF. The chain couples TRBV11-3 to TRBJ2-3, with a possible D match to TRBD2 (6 bases). Deletions cut 1 base from V and 2 bases from J, with 13 bases between. Germline V gene data show CDR1 as SGHNT and CDR2 as YENEEA. The CDR3 spans 16 residues.

The chain couples TRBV24-1 to TRBJ2-1, with TRBD2 matching 16 bases. The CDR3 consists of 16 residues. Germline V CDR1 and CDR2: KGHDR, SFDVKD. V lost 7 bases to trimming and J lost 9 bases; unmatched junction nucleotides: 8. The DNA of the CDR3 is TGTGCCACCAGCCTTGGGACTAGCGGGGGGGCAGGTGAGCAGTTCTTC. Translated, it gives CATSLGTSGGAGEQFF.

The chain joins TRBV27 to TRBJ2-7; 8 bases are shared with TRBD1. The CDR3 runs 15 residues. With V trimmed by 2 bases and J by 3 bases, 6 bases remained unmatched. Germline CDR1 and CDR2: MNHEY and SMNVEV (reference sequence). This CDR3 reads CASSLRGQGRYEQYF. The CDR3 bases are TGTGCCAGCAGTTTACGCGGACAGGGCCGCTACGAGCAGTACTTC.

This sequence joins TRBV24-1 and TRBJ2-5; D unclear. This CDR3 is 13 amino acids long. Germline V gives CDR1 KGHDR, CDR2 SFDVKD. The V end lost 1 base, the J end lost 4 bases, and 6 bases lay between the germline ends. CDR3 region: CATSDLPGETQYF. In nucleotides, the CDR3 is TGTGCCACCAGTGATTTACCTGGAGAGACCCAGTACTTC.

The chain uses TRBV29-1 and TRBJ1-1; D is perhaps TRBD1 (6 bases). Germline CDR1 reads SQVTM; CDR2 reads ANQGSEA. V lost 5 bases and J lost 4, with 20 bases in between. The CDR3 totals 15 residues. CDR3: CSVTGWPVMSTEAFF. The CDR3 DNA is TGCAGCGTTACAGGGTGGCCAGTTATGAGCACTGAAGCTTTCTTT. Variable domain in full (rest from reference TRBV29-1 and TRBJ1-1): SAVISQKPSRDICQRGTSLTIQCQVDSQVTMMFWYRQQPGQSLTLIATANQGSEATYESGFVIDKFPISRPNLTFSTLTVSNMSPEDSSIYLCSVTGWPVMSTEAFFGQGTRLTVV.

Only one count was recorded for this clone. The V and J genes are TRBV7-6 and TRBJ1-6; tentatively, D is TRBD1 (6 bases). The germline V gene encodes CDR1 SGHVS and CDR2 FNYEAQ. Trimming shortened V by 6 bases and J by 6 bases, and 15 bases separated the two germline ends. This CDR3 has 15 residues. The CDR3: CASSSRGALNSPLHF. The DNA for the CDR3 is TGTGCCAGCAGTTCGAGGGGGGCCCTTAATTCACCCCTCCACTTT.

This clone qualifies as medium-sized. The rearrangement joins TRBV9 to TRBJ2-7, with D possibly being TRBD1 or TRBD2 (5 bases each). Germline V lookup: CDR1 SGDLS, CDR2 YYNGEE. This CDR3 is built from 12 residues. V lost 4 bases and J 7 bases, leaving 12 bases between the germline ends. The CDR3 loop reads CASSPGPREQYF. DNA for the CDR3: TGTGCCAGCAGCCCGGGACCGAGGGAGCAGTACTTC.

This clone was detected once. This chain's CDR3 is CASSPAWVGNEKLFF. DNA of the CDR3: TGTGCCAGCTCACCCGCCTGGGTGGGTAATGAAAAACTGTTTTTT. V usage is TRBV18 and J usage is TRBJ1-4; D unresolved. The CDR3 contains 15 residues. V shed 3 bases and J shed 4 bases, with 12 bases lying between them. Germline CDR1 and CDR2: KGHSH and LQKENI.